This T cell receptor (beta chain) derives from a study of regulatory T cells. Study observations and caveats: In CD3G-deficient patients, conventional CD4+ T cells were enriched for hydrophobic CDR3 residues at positions 6 and 7.

The CDR3 has 14 amino acids. Germline V lookup: CDR1 GTSNPN, CDR2 SVGIG (reference sequence). The ends were cut back, 4 bases at V and 7 bases at J, with 17 bases in the middle. The PCR used 52 TRBV and 13 TRBJ primers. TCRdb's table, derived via immunoSEQ multiplex PCR, lists solely in-frame clones and lacks some. The sample consists of more than 15,000 clones, around 83% of them appearing once. As for this clone: Its antigen is as yet unknown.

V usage is TRBV30 and J usage is TRBJ2-1; possibly TRBD2 for D (6 bases). Sequenced: conventional CD4+ T cells sorted from blood. This clonotype was obtained from a person aged 25 to 39 with CD3G deficiency. CDR3 DNA sequence: TGTGCCTGGACCCCGAGGGCAGGGAGGAATGAGCAGTTCTTC. Its translation: CAWTPRAGRNEQFF.